Reported below is one T cell receptor beta chain. Its antigen is unknown. The authors ran a second PCR of about 6 to 11 cycles using a sample-barcoded 5' primer and a J-beta primer mix. One entry per CDR3 protein, called by TCRdb with MiXCR from the 5' RACE reads. Of approximately 1.5 million distinct CDR3 sequences listed, roughly 32% are singletons. This sample was included in a study of blood T cells in healthy people across ages. Broader study findings: Naive CD4+ cell counts and diversity both ran higher in long-lived than in aged donors.

This CDR3 region has 17 residues. V gave up 6 bases and J gave up 4 bases; unmatched junction bases: 12. Per the germline V gene, CDR1 is LNHDA and CDR2 is SQIVND (reference sequence). This chain connects TRBV19 to TRBJ2-1, with 10 bases identical to TRBD2. The receptor comes from a woman aged 30 to 39 in good health. The sequenced sample was blood. This CDR3 is CASSPYASGGRYNEQFF. For the CDR3, the DNA is TGTGCCAGTAGCCCCTACGCTAGCGGGGGCCGATACAATGAGCAGTTCTTC.